These 27 T cell receptor beta chains originate from one sample sequenced in a study of blood T cell repertoires in COVID-19. Sequencing used immunoSEQ multiplex PCR; TCRdb keeps in-frame clones, though not all of them. The sample holds around 160,000 clones, about 77% seen once. The sequencing sample was made of peripheral blood. Receptors were obtained from an elderly woman with acute or convalescent COVID-19.

V usage is TRBV27 and J usage is TRBJ2-5, with TRBD2 matching 12 bases. Trimming at V came to 5 bases and at J to 8 bases, leaving 9 bases not matched to a gene. The CDR3 has 15 residues. In germline, CDR1 is MNHEY, CDR2 SMNVEV (reference sequence). Written as DNA, the CDR3 is TGTGCCAGCAGTCCGGGACTAGCGGGCCTCAAAACCCAGTACTTC. Its translation is CASSPGLAGLKTQYF.

The chain couples TRBV5-1 to TRBJ2-2; 8 positions agree with TRBD2. This CDR3 region has 16 residues. Germline lookup yields CDR1 SGHRS and CDR2 YFSETQ. Trimming at V came to 4 bases and at J to 1 base, leaving 6 bases not matched to a gene. CDR3 amino acids: CASSPGGVLNTGELFF. The CDR3, as DNA: TGCGCCAGCAGCCCCGGGGGGGTTTTGAACACCGGGGAGCTGTTTTTT. The full variable domain, its missing parts supplied by reference TRBV5-1 and TRBJ2-2, is KAGVTQTPRYLIKTRGQQVTLSCSPISGHRSVSWYQQTPGQGLQFLFEYFSETQRNKGNFPGRFSGRQFSNSRSEMNVSTLELGDSALYLCASSPGGVLNTGELFFGEGSRLTVL.

The J gene is TRBJ1-4, the V gene TRBV3-1 (or the pseudogene TRBV3-2), with TRBD1 matching 7 bases. Germline V CDR1 and CDR2: LGHDT, YNNKEL (reference sequence). The CDR3 is 17 amino acids. After removal of 1 base from V and 2 bases from J, the junction contained 7 bases not matched to a gene. This CDR3 is CASSQVLKGATNEKLFF. The CDR3 DNA is TGTGCCAGCAGCCAAGTCCTAAAGGGGGCGACTAATGAAAAACTGTTTTTT.

This chain connects TRBV5-1 to TRBJ2-3; 9 bases fit TRBD2. Trimming took 0 bases from V and 1 from J; bases not matched to a gene: 0. CDR1 is SGHRS and CDR2 is YFSETQ in the germline V gene. The CDR3 totals 15 residues. The CDR3 here is CASSLGTSGTDTQYF. The CDR3 DNA follows: TGCGCCAGCAGCTTGGGGACTAGCGGCACAGATACGCAGTATTTT. The entire variable domain, with the rest obtained from reference TRBV5-1 and TRBJ2-3, is as follows: KAGVTQTPRYLIKTRGQQVTLSCSPISGHRSVSWYQQTPGQGLQFLFEYFSETQRNKGNFPGRFSGRQFSNSRSEMNVSTLELGDSALYLCASSLGTSGTDTQYFGPGTRLTVL.

The V and J genes are TRBV7-9 and TRBJ2-3; 7 nucleotides agree with TRBD2. The CDR3 spans 16 residues. V lost 5 bases and J lost 0; bases outside the gene matches: 8. Germline CDR1 and CDR2: SEHNR and FQNEAQ (reference sequence). The CDR3 coding sequence is TGTGCCAGCAGCCGCCGGGGAGGGGTTAGCACAGATACGCAGTATTTT. Its protein is CASSRRGGVSTDTQYF.

The V and J genes are TRBV30 and TRBJ2-7; 7 nucleotides match TRBD1. V trimming: 4 bases; J trimming: 3 bases; junction bases outside the gene matches: 0. The CDR3 sequence is 11 residues long. CDR1 GTSNPN and CDR2 SVGIG come from the germline V gene (reference sequence). The chain's CDR3 is CAWTGGYEQYF. CDR3 DNA: TGTGCCTGGACAGGGGGCTACGAGCAGTACTTC.

V is TRBV5-1 and J is TRBJ2-2, with TRBD1 as a possible D gene (6 bases). The V end lost 3 bases, the J end lost 5 bases, and 14 bases lay between the germline ends. CDR3 length: 15 amino acids. CDR1 is SGHRS and CDR2 is YFSETQ in the germline V gene. The CDR3 protein is CASSSKTGGTGELFF. The DNA of the CDR3 is TGCGCCAGCAGCTCTAAGACAGGTGGAACCGGGGAGCTGTTTTTT.

The CDR3 spells CASSQGTGRETQYF. The CDR3 nucleotides are TGCGCCAGCAGCCAGGGGACAGGGAGAGAGACCCAGTACTTC. The V and J genes are TRBV5-1 and TRBJ2-5; 9 nucleotides line up with TRBD1. Germline V gene lookup returns CDR1 SGHRS and CDR2 YFSETQ. J gave up 4 bases and V 4 bases, and 5 bases lay outside the gene matches. This CDR3 is 14 amino acids long. The whole variable domain, filled in from reference TRBV5-1 and TRBJ2-5, reads KAGVTQTPRYLIKTRGQQVTLSCSPISGHRSVSWYQQTPGQGLQFLFEYFSETQRNKGNFPGRFSGRQFSNSRSEMNVSTLELGDSALYLCASSQGTGRETQYFGPGTRLLVL.

CDR3 sequence reads: CASSVVNQPQHF. The CDR3, as DNA: TGTGCCAGTAGTGTCGTTAATCAGCCCCAGCATTTT. The V call is TRBV19, the J call TRBJ1-5; D not resolved. CDR1 is LNHDA, CDR2 SQIVND, per germline (reference sequence). Trimming took off 5 bases at V and 4 bases at J, with 6 bases between the two ends. This CDR3 contains 12 residues.

The rearrangement uses TRBV2 and TRBJ2-1; TRBD2 matches 9 bases. The CDR3 spans 15 residues. The germline CDR1 and CDR2 sequences are SNHLY and FYNNEI. The trim removed 8 bases at V and 7 bases at J, leaving 12 bases unmatched. Written as DNA, the CDR3 is TGTGCCAGCGGGACTAGCCCGGGAACGGGGAATGAGCAGTTCTTC. Encoded protein: CASGTSPGTGNEQFF.

This clone has only a few counts. The DNA for the CDR3 is TGTGCCAGCGGACTCGGCCTTAGCAATCAGCCCCAGCATTTT. Translation: CASGLGLSNQPQHF. The chain is built from TRBV2 and TRBJ1-5; D is unclear. The CDR3 runs to 14 residues. Trimming removed 8 bases at V and 0 bases at J, with 11 bases between. Germline V lookup: CDR1 SNHLY, CDR2 FYNNEI.

V usage is TRBV5-1 and J usage is TRBJ1-1, with D maybe TRBD1 (6 bases). The CDR3 extends over 14 amino acids. V dropped 1 base and J dropped 3 bases, with 10 bases sitting between them. Per the germline V gene, CDR1 is SGHRS and CDR2 is YFSETQ. The CDR3 DNA follows: TGCGCCAGCAGCTTGCAGGGGATGGACACTGAAGCTTTCTTT. It translates to CASSLQGMDTEAFF.

The rearrangement joins TRBV3-1 (or the pseudogene TRBV3-2) to TRBJ1-5; D is unclear. The V end lost 1 base, the J end lost 5 bases, and 9 bases lay between the germline ends. Germline CDR1 reads LGHDT; CDR2 reads YNNKEL (reference sequence). The CDR3 covers 14 residues. The CDR3 DNA follows: TGTGCCAGCAGCCAAGCCATTTCGGATCAGCCCCAGCATTTT. It yields the protein CASSQAISDQPQHF.

The chain links TRBV5-1 to TRBJ2-1, with 7 bases fitting TRBD2. V dropped 0 bases and J dropped 8; count of bases not matched to a gene: 11. The CDR3 is made up of 16 amino acids. Looked up from germline, CDR1 is SGHRS and CDR2 is YFSETQ. The CDR3 DNA reads as TGCGCCAGCAGCTTGGGGGTCAGGGAGGGGTTGGATGAGCAGTTCTTC. Encoded protein: CASSLGVREGLDEQFF.

V gene TRBV6-2 or TRBV6-3 combines with J gene TRBJ2-1; no reliable D call. The CDR3 has 14 amino acids. Trimming shortened V by 0 bases and J by 6 bases, and 9 bases separated the two germline ends. Germline CDR1 reads MNHEY; CDR2 reads SVGEGT. CDR3 nucleotides: TGTGCCAGCAGTTACTCGTGGCAGTTCAATGAGCAGTTCTTC. Translated, it gives CASSYSWQFNEQFF.

The rearrangement uses TRBV11-2 and TRBJ2-7; D may be TRBD2 (6 bases). This CDR3 contains 16 residues. The V gene lost 0 bases and the J gene lost 0 bases, with 12 bases spanning the gap. The germline gives CDR1 SGHAT, CDR2 FQNNGV. This CDR3 reads CASSLDPGGRSYEQYF. The CDR3 bases are TGTGCCAGCAGCTTAGATCCCGGGGGACGCTCCTACGAGCAGTACTTC.

This clone occurred once. This chain's CDR3 is CAWSRASGNQPQHF. In DNA form, the CDR3 reads TGTGCCTGGAGCAGGGCCTCCGGTAATCAGCCCCAGCATTTT. The chain joins TRBV30 to TRBJ1-5, with D perhaps matching TRBD1 (5 bases). Between the trimmed V and J ends, which lost 3 bases and 4 bases, there was a span of 13 bases. This CDR3 contains 14 residues. CDR1 GTSNPN and CDR2 SVGIG come from the germline V gene (reference sequence).

The genes are TRBV6-1 and TRBJ1-1; D remains ambiguous. This CDR3 has 16 residues. Germline V CDR1 and CDR2: MNHNS, SASEGT. V gave up 1 base and J gave up 2 bases, with 14 bases separating them. CDR3 DNA: TGTGCCAGCAGTGAAGTCCCTAACGGCGGAAACACTGAAGCTTTCTTT. Its protein product is CASSEVPNGGNTEAFF.

The V call is TRBV5-1, the J call TRBJ1-4; D not certain. Germline values: CDR1 SGHRS, CDR2 YFSETQ. This CDR3 is 14 amino acids long. V lost 0 bases and J 12 bases, leaving 15 bases between the germline ends. CDR3 region: CASSLGLGPEELFF. The DNA for the CDR3 is TGCGCCAGCAGCTTGGGGCTGGGTCCAGAGGAACTGTTTTTT.

V is TRBV5-6 and J is TRBJ1-5; TRBD1 is a possible D gene (6 bases). Looked up from germline, CDR1 is SGHDT and CDR2 is YYEEEE. Between the trimmed V and J ends, which lost 0 bases and 7 bases, there was a span of 11 bases. This CDR3 is 14 amino acids long. The CDR3 region is CASSLGGRLQPQHF. DNA of the CDR3: TGTGCCAGCAGCTTGGGGGGGCGACTGCAGCCCCAGCATTTT. Full variable domain (remainder filled in from reference TRBV5-6 and TRBJ1-5): DAGVTQSPTHLIKTRGQQVTLRCSPKSGHDTVSWYQQALGQGPQFIFQYYEEEERQRGNFPDRFSGHQFPNYSSELNVNALLLGDSALYLCASSLGGRLQPQHFGDGTRLSIL.

V is TRBV29-1 and J is TRBJ2-5; D gene ambiguous. The germline V and J ends were trimmed by 2 bases and 3 bases, with 10 bases remaining between them. The CDR3 covers 13 residues. Per the germline V gene, CDR1 is SQVTM and CDR2 is ANQGSEA. The CDR3: CSVERVSKETQYF. In DNA form, the CDR3 reads TGCAGCGTTGAAAGAGTATCTAAAGAGACCCAGTACTTC. Full variable domain (outside the CDR3, taken from reference TRBV29-1 and TRBJ2-5): SAVISQKPSRDICQRGTSLTIQCQVDSQVTMMFWYRQQPGQSLTLIATANQGSEATYESGFVIDKFPISRPNLTFSTLTVSNMSPEDSSIYLCSVERVSKETQYFGPGTRLLVL.

The genes are TRBV28 and TRBJ1-1, with 10 bases fitting TRBD1. The CDR3 runs to 15 residues. V shed 0 bases and J 4 bases; nucleotides not matched to a gene: 2. Looked up from germline, CDR1 is MDHEN and CDR2 is SYDVKM. CDR3 residues: CASSLWGTGVTEAFF. CDR3 sequence (DNA): TGTGCCAGCAGTTTATGGGGGACAGGGGTCACTGAAGCTTTCTTT.

This clone has just one count. This chain connects TRBV12-5 to TRBJ1-4, with D unclear. The CDR3 is made up of 16 amino acids. Per the germline V gene, CDR1 is LGHNT and CDR2 is FRNRAP. The V end lost 5 bases, the J end lost 7 bases, and 20 bases lay between the germline ends. CDR3 loop: CASGTATPNVGEKLFF. The CDR3 nucleotides are TGTGCTAGTGGTACTGCCACTCCTAACGTCGGTGAAAAACTGTTTTTT.

This clone appeared a single time. V usage is TRBV2 and J usage is TRBJ1-2; no firm D call. Trimming took 3 bases from V and 0 from J, leaving 11 bases between them. Germline V gene lookup returns CDR1 SNHLY and CDR2 FYNNEI. This CDR3 is built from 15 residues. CDR3 residues: CASSDPQRANYGYTF. In DNA, the CDR3 is TGTGCCAGCAGTGACCCCCAGAGGGCTAACTATGGCTACACCTTC.

This rearrangement joins TRBV7-9 to TRBJ2-1; D is perhaps TRBD2 (5 bases). Germline V gives CDR1 SEHNR, CDR2 FQNEAQ (reference sequence). Trimming stripped 4 bases from V and 8 bases from J, with 15 bases between. The CDR3 extends over 14 amino acids. Written as DNA, the CDR3 is TGTGCCAGCAGCTCTGTGGGTAGCGTCGATGAGCAGTTCTTC. This gives the protein CASSSVGSVDEQFF.

This clone was detected once. This sequence joins TRBV4-1 and TRBJ1-4; TRBD1 matches 7 bases. CDR3 length: 16 amino acids. The germline V gene has CDR1 MGHRA and CDR2 YSYEKL. J gave up 3 bases and V 2 bases, and 6 bases lay outside the gene matches. The chain's CDR3 is CASSQFWTGANEKLFF. The CDR3 nucleotides are TGCGCCAGCAGCCAATTTTGGACAGGAGCTAATGAAAAACTGTTTTTT.

This chain connects TRBV6-4 to TRBJ1-5; 9 bases map to TRBD1. This CDR3 is 15 amino acids long. J was trimmed by 3 bases and V by 6 bases; bases with no gene match: 6. Germline assignment: CDR1 MRHNA and CDR2 SNTAGT. The CDR3 DNA follows: TGTGCCAGCAGAGAGGGACAGGGTGACAATCAGCCCCAGCATTTT. Translating gives CASREGQGDNQPQHF.